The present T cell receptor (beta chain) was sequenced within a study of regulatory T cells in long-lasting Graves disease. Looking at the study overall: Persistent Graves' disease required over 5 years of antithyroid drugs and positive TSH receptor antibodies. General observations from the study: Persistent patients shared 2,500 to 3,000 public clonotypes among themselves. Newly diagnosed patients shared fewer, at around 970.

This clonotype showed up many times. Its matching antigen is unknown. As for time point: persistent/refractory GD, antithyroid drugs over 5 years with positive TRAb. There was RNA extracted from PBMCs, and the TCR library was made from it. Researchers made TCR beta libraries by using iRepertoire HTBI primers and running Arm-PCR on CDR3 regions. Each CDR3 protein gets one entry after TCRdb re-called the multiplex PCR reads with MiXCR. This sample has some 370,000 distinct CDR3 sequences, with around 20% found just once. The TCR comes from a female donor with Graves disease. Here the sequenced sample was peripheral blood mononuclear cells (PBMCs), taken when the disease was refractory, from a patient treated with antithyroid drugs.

As DNA, the CDR3 is TGTGCCAGCAGTGTCACCAACCCTGAAGCTTTCTTT. This gives the protein CASSVTNPEAFF. This chain links TRBV2 with TRBJ1-1; the D is unclear. CDR3 length: 12 amino acids. Per germline, CDR1 SNHLY and CDR2 FYNNEI. V shed 4 bases and J shed 6 bases, with 9 bases lying between them.